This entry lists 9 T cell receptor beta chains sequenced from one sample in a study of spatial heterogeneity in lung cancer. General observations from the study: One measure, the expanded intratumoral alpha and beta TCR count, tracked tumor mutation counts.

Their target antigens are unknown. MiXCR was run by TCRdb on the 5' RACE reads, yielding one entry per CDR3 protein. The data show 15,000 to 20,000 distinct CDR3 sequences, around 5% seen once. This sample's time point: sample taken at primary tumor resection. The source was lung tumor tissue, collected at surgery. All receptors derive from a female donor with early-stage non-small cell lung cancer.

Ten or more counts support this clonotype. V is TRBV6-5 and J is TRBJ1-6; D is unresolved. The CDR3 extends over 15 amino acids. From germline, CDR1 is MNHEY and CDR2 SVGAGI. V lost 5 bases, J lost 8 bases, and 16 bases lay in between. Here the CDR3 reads CASSRTQANHSPLHF. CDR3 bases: TGTGCCAGCAGTCGAACTCAGGCAAACCATTCACCCCTCCACTTT.

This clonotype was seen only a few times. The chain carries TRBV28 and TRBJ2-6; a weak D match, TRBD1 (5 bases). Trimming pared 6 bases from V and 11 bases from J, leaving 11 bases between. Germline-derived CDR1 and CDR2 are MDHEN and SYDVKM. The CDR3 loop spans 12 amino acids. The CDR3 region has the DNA TGTGCCAGCAGCATAGACAGCCACGTCCTGACTTTC. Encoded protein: CASSIDSHVLTF.

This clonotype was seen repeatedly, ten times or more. The CDR3: CASSFSSDTQYF. The CDR3 region has the DNA TGTGCCAGCAGTTTTAGTTCAGATACGCAGTATTTT. The chain employs TRBV12-3 or TRBV12-4 and TRBJ2-3, with D unresolved. This CDR3 is 12 amino acids long. The V and J ends lost 3 bases and 4 bases respectively, with 5 bases between them.

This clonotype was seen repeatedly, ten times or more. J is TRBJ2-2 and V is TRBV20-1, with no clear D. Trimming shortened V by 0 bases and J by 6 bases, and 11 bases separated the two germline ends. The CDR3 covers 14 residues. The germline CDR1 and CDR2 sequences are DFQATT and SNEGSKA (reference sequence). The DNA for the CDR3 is TGCAGTGCTAGAGATCCGATAGCTGCCGGGGAGCTGTTTTTT. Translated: CSARDPIAAGELFF.

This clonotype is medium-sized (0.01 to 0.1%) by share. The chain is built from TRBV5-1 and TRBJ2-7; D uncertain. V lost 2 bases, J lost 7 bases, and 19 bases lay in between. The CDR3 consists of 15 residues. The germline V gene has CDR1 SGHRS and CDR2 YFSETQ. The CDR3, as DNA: TGCGCCAGCAGCTTCGACCGGACCGCTTCAAGGGAGCAGTACTTC. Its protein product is CASSFDRTASREQYF.

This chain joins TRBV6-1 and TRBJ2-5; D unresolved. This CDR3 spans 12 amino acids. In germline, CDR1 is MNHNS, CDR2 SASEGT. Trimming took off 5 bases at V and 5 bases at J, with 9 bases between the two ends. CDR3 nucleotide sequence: TGTGCCAGCAGTCGACTTGGGGAGACCCAGTACTTC. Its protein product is CASSRLGETQYF.

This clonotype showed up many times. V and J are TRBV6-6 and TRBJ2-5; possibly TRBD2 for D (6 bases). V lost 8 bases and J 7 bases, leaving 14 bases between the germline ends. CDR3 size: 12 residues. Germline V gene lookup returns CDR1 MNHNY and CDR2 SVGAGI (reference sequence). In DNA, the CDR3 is TGTGCCAGCTCTCCCCCGGAGGGGACCCAGTACTTC. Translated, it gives CASSPPEGTQYF.

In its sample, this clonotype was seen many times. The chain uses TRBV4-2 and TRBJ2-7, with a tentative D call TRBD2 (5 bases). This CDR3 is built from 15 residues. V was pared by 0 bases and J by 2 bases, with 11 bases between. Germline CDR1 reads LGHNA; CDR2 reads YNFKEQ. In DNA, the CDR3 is TGTGCCAGCAGCCAAGATCGAAGCGGAACCTACGAGCAGTACTTC. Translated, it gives CASSQDRSGTYEQYF.

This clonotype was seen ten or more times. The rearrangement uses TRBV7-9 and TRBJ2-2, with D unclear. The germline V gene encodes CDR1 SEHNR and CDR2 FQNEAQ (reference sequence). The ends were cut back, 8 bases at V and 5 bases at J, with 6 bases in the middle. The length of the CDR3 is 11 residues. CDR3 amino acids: CASWSTGELFF. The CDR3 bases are TGTGCCAGCTGGTCGACCGGGGAGCTGTTTTTT.